Shown below are 28 T cell receptor beta chains from a single sample sequenced in a study of OX40 agonist ivuxolimab in advanced cancers. Sequenced by immunoSEQ multiplex PCR; TCRdb stores in-frame clones only, minus some. The sample includes about 80,000 clones, 86% seen only once; the top ten take under 2.5%. This specimen was CD4+ or CD8+ T cells sorted from blood, taken in a trial of the OX40 agonist ivuxolimab. The receptors shown here come from an adult with an advanced solid tumor such as melanoma, head and neck, liver or kidney cancer.

This chain joins TRBV28 and TRBJ2-7; D gene uncertain. The CDR3 spans 11 residues. Germline-derived CDR1 and CDR2 are MDHEN and SYDVKM. Trimming pared 5 bases from V and 4 bases from J, leaving 6 bases between. The CDR3 is CASSRGYEQYF. CDR3 nucleotide sequence: TGTGCCAGCAGTAGAGGTTACGAGCAGTACTTC.

The chain has TRBV7-3 and TRBJ2-2; 8 positions agree with TRBD1. This CDR3 is 16 amino acids long. V was pared by 2 bases and J by 5 bases, with 7 bases of the junction left unmatched. CDR1 and CDR2 from the germline V gene are SGHTA and FQGTGA. DNA of the CDR3: TGTGCCAGCAGCTTACTCCCCAGGGGGCAGACCGGGGAGCTGTTTTTT. Translating it yields CASSLLPRGQTGELFF.

The chain carries TRBV6-5 and TRBJ2-7, with unresolved D. CDR1 MNHEY and CDR2 SVGAGI come from the germline V gene. Trimming stripped 6 bases from V and 2 bases from J, with 8 bases between. This CDR3 is 12 amino acids long. CDR3 DNA: TGTGCCAGCAGCGACAAACCCTACGAGCAGTACTTC. Translation: CASSDKPYEQYF.

CDR3 loop: CASSYRTGDLLRQYF. CDR3 DNA sequence: TGTGCCAGCAGTTACCGGACAGGGGATTTACTACGGCAGTACTTC. This rearrangement joins TRBV27 to TRBJ2-7; 9 nucleotides align to TRBD1. V dropped 4 bases and J dropped 9; count of bases not matched to a gene: 13. Germline CDR1 MNHEY, CDR2 SMNVEV (reference sequence). CDR3 length: 15 amino acids.

The rearrangement links TRBV18 to TRBJ2-5, with D perhaps given as TRBD1 or TRBD2 (6 bases each). V was shortened by 1 base and J by 4 bases, with 7 bases between the two germline ends. The CDR3 contains 13 residues. Germline lookup yields CDR1 KGHSH and CDR2 LQKENI. The CDR3 region is CASSPQGGETQYF. The CDR3 bases are TGTGCCAGCTCACCACAGGGGGGAGAGACCCAGTACTTC.

This clone came up a few times. The chain links TRBV5-8 to TRBJ1-5, with 7 nucleotides matching TRBD1. Germline CDR1 SGHTS, CDR2 YDEGEE. This CDR3 is 16 amino acids long. The ends lost 0 bases at V and 1 base at J; junction bases unmatched: 4. Written as DNA, the CDR3 is TGTGCCAGCAGCTTGGCGACAGGGACGAGCAATCAGCCCCAGCATTTT. Translating it yields CASSLATGTSNQPQHF.

The V and J genes are TRBV7-9 and TRBJ1-3, with TRBD1 matching over 10 bases. The CDR3 extends over 17 amino acids. The V gene's germline CDR1 is SEHNR and CDR2 FQNEAQ (reference sequence). The V segment lost 5 bases and the J segment 6 bases; nucleotides outside the gene matches: 13. This chain's CDR3 is CASSRYTGTGVENTIYF. The CDR3 bases are TGTGCCAGCAGCCGATACACCGGGACAGGGGTTGAAAACACCATATATTTT.

The chain employs TRBV4-1 and TRBJ2-5; D perhaps matches TRBD2 (7 bases). V was cut by 0 bases and J by 4 bases, with 15 bases left in between. The CDR3 is 16 amino acids. Germline CDR1 MGHRA, CDR2 YSYEKL. CDR3 loop: CASSQEGGPFPETQYF. CDR3 nucleotide sequence: TGCGCCAGCAGCCAAGAGGGGGGGCCTTTCCCAGAGACCCAGTACTTC.

This chain uses TRBV5-1 with TRBJ1-4; D call uncertain. The V and J ends lost 1 base and 0 bases respectively, with 7 bases between them. There are 15 residues in the CDR3. CDR1 and CDR2 (germline): SGHRS, YFSETQ. The CDR3 DNA is TGCGCCAGCAGCTTGTCGCCCACAACTAATGAAAAACTGTTTTTT. This sequence encodes CASSLSPTTNEKLFF.

The J gene is TRBJ2-2, the V gene TRBV4-3; 12 bases line up with TRBD2. The CDR3 is 21 amino acids. CDR1 is LGHNA and CDR2 is YSLEER in the germline V gene. The J segment lost 2 bases and the V segment lost 0 bases, leaving 13 bases of the junction unmatched. The CDR3 sequence is CASSQDSTTGLAGENTGELFF. As DNA, the CDR3 is TGCGCCAGCAGCCAAGATTCAACCACGGGACTAGCGGGCGAAAACACCGGGGAGCTGTTTTTT.

This chain joins TRBV7-2 and TRBJ1-5; D gene uncertain. The germline V gene has CDR1 SGHTA and CDR2 FQGNSA. Trimming stripped 1 base from V and 9 bases from J, with 16 bases between. The CDR3 runs to 15 residues. CDR3 sequence (DNA): TGTGCCAGCAGCTTAGGGGATGGGCGGGTTAGGCCCCAGCATTTT. Translation gives CASSLGDGRVRPQHF.

The rearrangement joins TRBV27 to TRBJ2-1; TRBD2 aligns across 7 bases. Losses at the gene ends were 2 bases for V and 8 bases for J; bases not matched to a gene: 6. CDR3 size: 14 residues. Germline lookup yields CDR1 MNHEY and CDR2 SMNVEV (reference sequence). The CDR3 sequence is CASSLGRAVDEQFF. The DNA for the CDR3 is TGTGCCAGCAGTTTAGGGAGGGCGGTCGATGAGCAGTTCTTC.

V is TRBV6-5 and J is TRBJ1-4; D gene ambiguous. The V end lost 0 bases, the J end lost 5 bases, and 10 bases lay between the germline ends. Germline V gene data show CDR1 as MNHEY and CDR2 as SVGAGI. This CDR3 has 15 residues. DNA for the CDR3: TGTGCCAGCAGTTACTCGAGATCCCACAATGAAAAACTGTTTTTT. Amino acids: CASSYSRSHNEKLFF.

CDR3 DNA: TGCGCCAGCAGCTTCCAAGGTTTCGAGCAGTACTTC. Its translation is CASSFQGFEQYF. The chain couples TRBV5-1 to TRBJ2-7; D unresolved. Trimming removed 2 bases at V and 6 bases at J, with 9 bases between. The CDR3 extends over 12 amino acids. The germline V gene encodes CDR1 SGHRS and CDR2 YFSETQ.

CDR3 DNA sequence: TGTGCCAGCAGCTCAACGACAGGGCGAGGAACTGAAGCTTTCTTT. It translates to CASSSTTGRGTEAFF. The chain employs TRBV21-1 and TRBJ1-1; no check of the table's D call, TRBD1, against the DNA was made. TRBV21-1 is described as a pseudogene. The CDR3 covers 15 residues.

V is TRBV7-2 and J is TRBJ2-1, with 9 nucleotides matching TRBD1. The J segment lost 6 bases and the V segment lost 4 bases, leaving 4 bases of the junction unmatched. CDR3 size: 14 residues. Germline V gene sequence: CDR1 SGHTA, CDR2 FQGNSA. CDR3 residues: CASSSDRGFNEQFF. CDR3 bases: TGTGCCAGCAGCTCGGACAGGGGATTCAATGAGCAGTTCTTC.

The chain links TRBV7-2 to TRBJ1-4; the D is unclear. There are 15 residues in the CDR3. The germline CDR1 and CDR2 sequences are SGHTA and FQGNSA. The V end was cut by 2 bases, the J end by 6 bases, with 13 bases between. CDR3 DNA sequence: TGTGCCAGCAGCTTATTTAGGATCGAAGATGAAAAACTGTTTTTT. Its protein product is CASSLFRIEDEKLFF. The variable domain in full, with the rest retrieved from reference TRBV7-2 and TRBJ1-4, is GAGVSQSPSNKVTEKGKDVELRCDPISGHTALYWYRQSLGQGLEFLIYFQGNSAPDKSGLPSDRFSAERTGGSVSTLTIQRTQQEDSAVYLCASSLFRIEDEKLFFGSGTQLSVL.

The CDR3 is CARTAGDYGYTF. The DNA for the CDR3 is TGTGCCAGGACAGCCGGGGACTATGGCTACACCTTC. This sequence joins TRBV19 and TRBJ1-2; TRBD1 might be the D (5 bases). Trimming pared 9 bases from V and 3 bases from J, leaving 11 bases between. The germline V gene encodes CDR1 LNHDA and CDR2 SQIVND (reference sequence). The CDR3 length is 12 residues.

The CDR3 coding sequence is TGTGCCAGCACTGCGGGGGAGACCCAGTACTTC. It yields the protein CASTAGETQYF. The rearrangement uses TRBV6-1 and TRBJ2-5, with D perhaps matching TRBD2 (6 bases). Germline CDR1 and CDR2: MNHNS and SASEGT. Trimming took 7 bases from V and 5 from J, leaving 8 bases between them. The CDR3 covers 11 residues.

The rearrangement joins TRBV30 to TRBJ2-3, with 11 bases matching TRBD2. The trim removed 3 bases at V and 5 bases at J, leaving 4 bases unmatched. The CDR3 length is 14 residues. CDR1 and CDR2 from the germline V gene are GTSNPN and SVGIG (reference sequence). The CDR3 DNA reads TGTGCCTGGAGGCCGACTAGCGGGATAGATACGCAGTATTTT. Protein product: CAWRPTSGIDTQYF.

The chain joins TRBV4-1 to TRBJ2-3; TRBD2 might be the D (7 bases). CDR1 and CDR2 (germline): MGHRA, YSYEKL. CDR3 length equals 14 residues. Trimming pared 6 bases from V and 5 bases from J, leaving 15 bases between. CDR3 nucleotide sequence: TGCGCCAGCAGTATCAGGGAGGGGGGAGATACGCAGTATTTT. Encoded protein: CASSIREGGDTQYF.

The gene calls are TRBV28 and TRBJ1-3; a weak D match, TRBD1 (5 bases). The CDR3 consists of 15 residues. Between the trimmed V and J ends, which lost 1 base and 3 bases, there was a span of 10 bases. CDR1 and CDR2 (germline): MDHEN, SYDVKM. The CDR3 spells CASSLSGTFGNTIYF. Here the CDR3 DNA reads TGTGCCAGCAGTTTATCAGGGACTTTTGGAAACACCATATATTTT.

The J gene is TRBJ2-3, the V gene TRBV7-3; D remains ambiguous. In germline, CDR1 is SGHTA, CDR2 FQGTGA. V dropped 5 bases and J dropped 2 bases, with 11 bases sitting between them. This CDR3 spans 14 amino acids. CDR3 protein: CASSRDSHTDTQYF. CDR3 in DNA: TGTGCCAGCAGCCGAGACTCTCACACAGATACGCAGTATTTT.

The rearrangement uses TRBV6-1 and TRBJ1-4, with TRBD1 as a possible D gene (6 bases). This CDR3 has 15 amino acids. The germline CDR1 and CDR2 sequences are MNHNS and SASEGT. The V gene lost 7 bases and the J gene lost 12 bases, with 24 bases spanning the gap. CDR3 loop: CASTSREASGGELFF. The CDR3 nucleotides are TGTGCCAGCACCTCAAGGGAGGCCTCGGGGGGCGAACTGTTTTTT.

The rearrangement links TRBV5-6 to TRBJ1-4; TRBD1 might be the D (5 bases). Germline lookup yields CDR1 SGHDT and CDR2 YYEEEE. Trimming removed 2 bases from V and 0 bases from J, with 14 bases in between. This CDR3 contains 17 residues. The CDR3 here is CASSFGTGPTTNEKLFF. CDR3 nucleotides: TGTGCCAGCAGCTTTGGAACAGGACCCACAACTAATGAAAAACTGTTTTTT.

The CDR3 DNA reads as TGTGCCAGCAGCGTAGAATCGCGGTACACCGGGGAGCTGTTTTTT. This gives the protein CASSVESRYTGELFF. The chain joins TRBV9 to TRBJ2-2; no clear D gene. CDR3 length: 15 residues. Germline lookup yields CDR1 SGDLS and CDR2 YYNGEE. Deletions cut 0 bases from V and 3 bases from J, with 9 bases between.

The chain combines TRBV19 with TRBJ2-7; D might be TRBD2 (5 bases). The CDR3 runs 14 residues. Trimming removed 3 bases from V and 6 bases from J, with 15 bases in between. Germline CDR1 is LNHDA and CDR2 is SQIVND (reference sequence). The DNA of the CDR3 is TGTGCCAGTAGTATGGAGGCAGGACCAGGCGAGCAGTACTTC. Its translation is CASSMEAGPGEQYF.

This clone was picked up a small number of times. J is TRBJ2-2 and V is TRBV7-2; 9 nucleotides line up with TRBD1. Losses at the gene ends were 2 bases for V and 5 bases for J; bases not matched to a gene: 9. Germline V gene data show CDR1 as SGHTA and CDR2 as FQGNSA. This CDR3 comprises 17 residues. The CDR3 nucleotides read TGTGCCAGCAGCTTAAGTCGAGTAGGGACAGGGACCGGGGAGCTGTTTTTT. Its translation is CASSLSRVGTGTGELFF.